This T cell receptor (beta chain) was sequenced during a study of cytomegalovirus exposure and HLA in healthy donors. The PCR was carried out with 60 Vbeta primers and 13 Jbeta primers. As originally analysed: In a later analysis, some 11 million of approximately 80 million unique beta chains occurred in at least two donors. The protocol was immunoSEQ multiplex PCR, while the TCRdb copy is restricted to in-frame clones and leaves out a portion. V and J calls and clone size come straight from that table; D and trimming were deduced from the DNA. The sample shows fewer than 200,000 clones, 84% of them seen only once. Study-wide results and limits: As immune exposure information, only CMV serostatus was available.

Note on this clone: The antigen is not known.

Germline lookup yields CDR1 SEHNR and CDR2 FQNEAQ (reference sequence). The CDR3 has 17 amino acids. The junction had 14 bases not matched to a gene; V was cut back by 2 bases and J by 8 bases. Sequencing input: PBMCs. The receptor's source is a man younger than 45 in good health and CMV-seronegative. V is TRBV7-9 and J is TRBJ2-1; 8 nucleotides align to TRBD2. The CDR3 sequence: CASSLSTGGPVLYEQFF. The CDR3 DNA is TGTGCCAGCAGCTTAAGTACGGGAGGGCCGGTTTTATATGAGCAGTTCTTC.